Below, one T cell receptor (beta chain) is given with its context. CDR1 is SNHLY, CDR2 FYNNEI, per germline. V gave up 6 bases and J gave up 4 bases; unmatched junction bases: 8. CDR3 length: 14 amino acids. This sample is drawn from a study of CD8+CD57+ T cells in acquired aplastic anemia. Profiling that covered TCR beta VDJ and CDR3 relied on genomic DNA as its template. TCRdb called the reads again in MiXCR, with one record for every CDR3 protein. Among some 180,000 distinct CDR3 sequences listed, roughly 63% were seen once. Patients picked for sequencing had shown CD8+CD57+ cell expansion detected by flow cytometry.

What was sequenced was sorted CD4+, CD8+, or CD8+CD57+ T cells (not recorded which) from PBMCs. This clonotype originated in a human donor with aplastic anemia. The chain links TRBV2 to TRBJ1-2; 7 bases fit TRBD1. The CDR3 DNA reads as TGTGCCAGCAGGGGTGAGGGGGCCCGCTATGGCTACACCTTC. As protein: CASRGEGARYGYTF. Full variable domain (rest looked up from reference TRBV2 and TRBJ1-2): EPEVTQTPSHQVTQMGQEVILRCVPISNHLYFYWYRQILGQKVEFLVSFYNNEISEKSEIFDDQFSVERPDGSNFTLKIRSTKLEDSAMYFCASRGEGARYGYTFGSGTRLTVV.